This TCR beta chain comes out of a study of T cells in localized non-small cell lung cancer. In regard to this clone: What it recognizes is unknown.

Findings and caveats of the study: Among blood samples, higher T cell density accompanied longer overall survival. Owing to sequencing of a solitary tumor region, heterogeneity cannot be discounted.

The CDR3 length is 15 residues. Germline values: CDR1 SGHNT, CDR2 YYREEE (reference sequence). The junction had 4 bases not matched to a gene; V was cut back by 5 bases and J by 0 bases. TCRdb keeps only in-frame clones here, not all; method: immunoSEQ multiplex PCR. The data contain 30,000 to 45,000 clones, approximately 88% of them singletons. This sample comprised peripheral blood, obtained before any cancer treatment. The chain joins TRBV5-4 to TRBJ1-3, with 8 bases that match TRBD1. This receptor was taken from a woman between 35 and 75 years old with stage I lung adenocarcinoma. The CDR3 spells CASRSDRDSGNTIYF. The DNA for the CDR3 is TGTGCCAGCAGATCGGACAGGGACTCTGGAAACACCATATATTTT.